The table lists the clone carrying this T cell receptor beta chain with many counts. V was clipped by 0 bases and J by 0 bases, with 8 bases between them. The CDR3 totals 15 residues. Germline V lookup: CDR1 SGDLS, CDR2 YYNGEE. The data originate from a study of prognosis after radiotherapy for stage I lung cancer. Amplicons of TCR beta CDR3 were generated from genomic DNA by two-round multiplex PCR. Primers (each specific to one TRBV or TRBJ gene) were used in first-round PCR. TCRdb re-called the multiplex PCR reads with MiXCR, one entry per CDR3 protein. The table lists 45,000 to 60,000 distinct CDR3 sequences, 30% to 40% of them singletons.

V and J are TRBV9 and TRBJ2-3; D may correspond to TRBD1 or TRBD2 (5 bases each). Here the sequenced sample was PBMCs, taken before or after stereotactic body radiation therapy (not recorded which). The TCR comes from a donor of 50 years or more with non-small cell lung cancer. CDR3 coding DNA: TGTGCCAGCAGCGTAGGGGGCGGGAGCACAGATACGCAGTATTTT. It yields the protein CASSVGGGSTDTQYF.